This TCR beta chain is drawn from a study of monozygotic twins with inflammatory bowel disease. General observations from the study: Lower TCRbeta diversity (inverse Simpson) was seen in IBD patients than in healthy co-twins.

Comment on this clonotype: Antigen specificity is unknown.

Researchers used roughly 3,800 ng of total RNA for each TCR library. cDNA was produced in eight separate reactions per sample. Template switching was used to attach UMIs, which incorporated a 6-nucleotide sample barcode. TCRdb reprocessed the 5' RACE reads, keeping one entry per CDR3 protein, no DNA. The sample data list roughly 150,000 distinct CDR3 sequences. CDR3 length equals 15 residues. Looked up from germline, CDR1 is SGHTA and CDR2 is FQGTGA. Sequences were obtained from blood. The rearrangement uses TRBV7-3 and TRBJ2-1. This clonotype was obtained from a human donor with ulcerative colitis or Crohn's disease, or a healthy co-twin of an affected twin (not recorded which). This CDR3 is CASSPTAQVNNEQFF.